This T cell receptor (beta chain) is from a study of blood T cell repertoires in COVID-19. The data were produced by immunoSEQ multiplex PCR, yet TCRdb's version contains in-frame clones alone and is incomplete. This sample has 200,000 to 250,000 clones, with about 85% found just once. Germline CDR1 is KGHSH and CDR2 is LQKENI. The CDR3 consists of 14 residues. Between the trimmed V and J ends, which lost 2 bases and 9 bases, there was a span of 14 bases. This TCR was sampled from a man younger than 40 who had recovered from COVID-19. The sequenced sample consisted of PBMCs or T cells enriched from blood (not recorded which). The V gene is TRBV18, the J gene TRBJ2-4; a possible D gene is TRBD2 (5 bases). CDR3 protein: CASSPARDRGIQYF. CDR3 in DNA: TGTGCCAGCTCACCAGCACGGGATCGGGGCATTCAGTACTTC.